This TCR beta chain emerged from a study of shared clonotypes between healthy human individuals. On the study more broadly: Plates per donor: three CD4 naive, three CD4 memory, two CD8 naive, one CD8 memory.

CDR1 and CDR2 from the germline V gene are SGHRS and YFSETQ. The CDR3 runs 14 residues. V shed 0 bases and J shed 4 bases, with 9 bases lying between them. For this clone: Its specificity is not known.

The study's findings and limits: The sharing of roughly 5% of naive CD4 clonotypes was seen across several donors.

TCRdb's copy holds only in-frame clones and misses some; the assay was immunoSEQ multiplex PCR. Of 2 million to 2.5 million clones listed, around 95% are singletons. The specimen was naive CD4+ T cells sorted from blood. Subset defined: CD45RA+ positively selected. The receptor's source is a young man in good health. V is TRBV5-1 and J is TRBJ2-3; D perhaps matches TRBD2 (5 bases). As DNA, the CDR3 is TGCGCCAGCAGCTTGGGAGAGGGCGCAGATACGCAGTATTTT. This translates into CASSLGEGADTQYF.